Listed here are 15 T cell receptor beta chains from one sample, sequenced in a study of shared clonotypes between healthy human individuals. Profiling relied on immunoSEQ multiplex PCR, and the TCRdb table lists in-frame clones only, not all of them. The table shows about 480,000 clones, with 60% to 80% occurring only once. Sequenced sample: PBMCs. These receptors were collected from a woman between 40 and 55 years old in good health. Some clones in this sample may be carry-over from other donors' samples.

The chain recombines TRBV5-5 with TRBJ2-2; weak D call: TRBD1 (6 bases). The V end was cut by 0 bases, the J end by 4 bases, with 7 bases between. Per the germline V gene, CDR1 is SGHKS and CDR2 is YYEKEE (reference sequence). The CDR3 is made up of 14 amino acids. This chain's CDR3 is CASSLGRGTGELFF. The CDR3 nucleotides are TGTGCCAGCAGCTTGGGCAGGGGCACCGGGGAGCTGTTTTTT.

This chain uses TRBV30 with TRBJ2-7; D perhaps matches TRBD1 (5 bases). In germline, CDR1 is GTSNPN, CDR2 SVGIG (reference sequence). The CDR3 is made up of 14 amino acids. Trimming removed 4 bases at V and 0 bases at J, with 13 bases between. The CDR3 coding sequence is TGTGCCTGGACCCCAGGGATGAGCTCCTACGAGCAGTACTTC. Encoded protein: CAWTPGMSSYEQYF.

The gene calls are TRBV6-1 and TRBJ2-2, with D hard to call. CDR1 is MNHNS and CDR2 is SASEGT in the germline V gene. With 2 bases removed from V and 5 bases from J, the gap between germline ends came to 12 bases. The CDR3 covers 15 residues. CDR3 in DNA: TGTGCCAGCAGTGAAATAAATGGCGATACCGGGGAGCTGTTTTTT. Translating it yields CASSEINGDTGELFF.

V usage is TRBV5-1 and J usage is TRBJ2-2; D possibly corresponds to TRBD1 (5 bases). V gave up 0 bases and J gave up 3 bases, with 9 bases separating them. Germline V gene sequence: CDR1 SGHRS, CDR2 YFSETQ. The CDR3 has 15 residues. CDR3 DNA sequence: TGCGCCAGCAGCTTGGGACAGACTGACACCGGGGAGCTGTTTTTT. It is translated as CASSLGQTDTGELFF.

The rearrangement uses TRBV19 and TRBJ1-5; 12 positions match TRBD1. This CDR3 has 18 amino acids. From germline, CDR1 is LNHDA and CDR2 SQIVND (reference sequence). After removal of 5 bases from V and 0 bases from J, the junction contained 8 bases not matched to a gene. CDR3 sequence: CASSAGQGAQYSNQPQHF. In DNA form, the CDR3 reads TGTGCCAGTAGTGCGGGACAGGGGGCACAATATAGCAATCAGCCCCAGCATTTT.

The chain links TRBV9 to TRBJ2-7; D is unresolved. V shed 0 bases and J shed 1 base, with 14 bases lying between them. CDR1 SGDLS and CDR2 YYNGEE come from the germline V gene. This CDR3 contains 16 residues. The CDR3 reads CASSVAATTPSYEQYF. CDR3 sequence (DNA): TGTGCCAGCAGCGTAGCTGCGACAACCCCATCCTACGAGCAGTACTTC.

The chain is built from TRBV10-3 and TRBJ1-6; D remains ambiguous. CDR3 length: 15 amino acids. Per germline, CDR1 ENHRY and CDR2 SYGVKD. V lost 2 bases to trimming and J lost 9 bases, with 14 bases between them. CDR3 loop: CAISERPTEGSPLHF. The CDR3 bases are TGTGCCATCAGTGAGCGACCAACCGAGGGTTCACCCCTCCACTTT.

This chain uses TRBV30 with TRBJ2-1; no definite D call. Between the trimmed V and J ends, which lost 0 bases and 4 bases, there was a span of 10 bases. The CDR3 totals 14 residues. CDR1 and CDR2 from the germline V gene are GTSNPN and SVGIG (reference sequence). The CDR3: CAWSVLRGYNEQFF. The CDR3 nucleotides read TGTGCCTGGAGTGTACTCCGAGGTTACAATGAGCAGTTCTTC.

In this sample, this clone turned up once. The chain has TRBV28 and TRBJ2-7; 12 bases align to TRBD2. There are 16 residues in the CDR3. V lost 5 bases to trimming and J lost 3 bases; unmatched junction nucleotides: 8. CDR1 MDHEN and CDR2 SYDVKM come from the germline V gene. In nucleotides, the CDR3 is TGTGCCAGCAGTCCCTACGGGACTAGCGGGTTCTACGAGCAGTACTTC. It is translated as CASSPYGTSGFYEQYF.

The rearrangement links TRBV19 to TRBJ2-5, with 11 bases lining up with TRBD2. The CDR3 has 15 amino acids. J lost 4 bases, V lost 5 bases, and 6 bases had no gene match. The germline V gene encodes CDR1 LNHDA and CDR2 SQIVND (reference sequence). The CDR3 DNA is TGTGCCAGTAGTCCTCCGACTAGCGGGATAGAGACCCAGTACTTC. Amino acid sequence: CASSPPTSGIETQYF.

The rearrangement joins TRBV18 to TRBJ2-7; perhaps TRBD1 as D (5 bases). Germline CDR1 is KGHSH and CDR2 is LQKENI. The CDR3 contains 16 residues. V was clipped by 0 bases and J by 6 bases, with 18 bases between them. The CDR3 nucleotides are TGTGCCAGCTCACCACCGGTTTCGCAGGGCGCCGCCGAGCAGTACTTC. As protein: CASSPPVSQGAAEQYF. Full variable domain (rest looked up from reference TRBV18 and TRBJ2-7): NAGVMQNPRHLVRRRGQEARLRCSPMKGHSHVYWYRQLPEEGLKFMVYLQKENIIDESGMPKERFSAEFPKEGPSILRIQQVVRGDSAAYFCASSPPVSQGAAEQYFGPGTRLTVT.

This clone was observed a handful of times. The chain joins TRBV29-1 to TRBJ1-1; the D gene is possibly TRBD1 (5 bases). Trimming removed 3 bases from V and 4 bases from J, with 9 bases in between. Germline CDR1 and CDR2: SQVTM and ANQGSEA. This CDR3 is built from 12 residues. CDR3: CSVDREGTEAFF. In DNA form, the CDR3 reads TGCAGCGTTGACAGGGAGGGCACTGAAGCTTTCTTT.

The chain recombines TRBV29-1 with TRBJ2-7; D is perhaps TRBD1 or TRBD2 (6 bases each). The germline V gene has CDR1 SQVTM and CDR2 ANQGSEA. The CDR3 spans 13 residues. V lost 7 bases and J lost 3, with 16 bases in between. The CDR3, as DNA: TGCAGCGCGCGGCGGGACACCAGCTACGAGCAGTACTTC. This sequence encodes CSARRDTSYEQYF.

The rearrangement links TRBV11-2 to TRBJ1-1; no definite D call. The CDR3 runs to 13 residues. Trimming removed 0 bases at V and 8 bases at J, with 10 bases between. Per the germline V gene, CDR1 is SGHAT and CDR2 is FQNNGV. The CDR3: CASSLDRRREAFF. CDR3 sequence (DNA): TGTGCCAGCAGCTTAGATCGGCGGAGGGAAGCTTTCTTT. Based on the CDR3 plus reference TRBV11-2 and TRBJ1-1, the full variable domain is EAGVAQSPRYKIIEKRQSVAFWCNPISGHATLYWYQQILGQGPKLLIQFQNNGVVDDSQLPKDRFSAERLKGVDSTLKIQPAKLEDSAVYLCASSLDRRREAFFGQGTRLTVV.

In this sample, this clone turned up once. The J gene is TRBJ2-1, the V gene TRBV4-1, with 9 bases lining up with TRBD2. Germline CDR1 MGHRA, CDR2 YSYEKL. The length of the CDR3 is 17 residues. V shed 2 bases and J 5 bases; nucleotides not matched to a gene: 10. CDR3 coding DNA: TGCGCCAGCAGCCAACCTATAGCGGGAGAAAAGCACAATGAGCAGTTCTTC. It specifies CASSQPIAGEKHNEQFF.